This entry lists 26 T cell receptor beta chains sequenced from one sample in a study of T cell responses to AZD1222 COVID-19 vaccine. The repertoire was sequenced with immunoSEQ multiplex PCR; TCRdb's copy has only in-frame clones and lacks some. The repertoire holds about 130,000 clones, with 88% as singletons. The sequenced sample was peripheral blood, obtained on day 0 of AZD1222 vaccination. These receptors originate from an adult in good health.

In nucleotides, the CDR3 is TGTGCCAGCAGCAAAGGGGGGCAGGGCCTCGGAGGCTACACCTTC. Its protein is CASSKGGQGLGGYTF. The V and J genes are TRBV21-1 and TRBJ1-2; no DNA check was done on the table's D call, TRBD1. TRBV21-1 is assigned pseudogene status. The CDR3 is 15 amino acids.

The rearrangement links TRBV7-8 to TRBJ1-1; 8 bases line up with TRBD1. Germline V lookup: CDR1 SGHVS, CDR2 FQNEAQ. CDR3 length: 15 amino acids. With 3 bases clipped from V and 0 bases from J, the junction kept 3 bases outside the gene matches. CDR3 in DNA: TGTGCCAGCAGCTTGGGACAGGCCCTGAACACTGAAGCTTTCTTT. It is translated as CASSLGQALNTEAFF.

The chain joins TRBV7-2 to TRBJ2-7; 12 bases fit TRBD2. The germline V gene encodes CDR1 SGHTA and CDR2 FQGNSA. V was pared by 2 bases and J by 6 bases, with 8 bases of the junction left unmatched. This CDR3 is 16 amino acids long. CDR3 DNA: TGTGCCAGCAGCTTAAATGGGCTAGCGGGAGGGCGCGAGCAGTACTTC. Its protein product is CASSLNGLAGGREQYF.

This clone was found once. CDR3 loop: CASSVRPGADTQYF. DNA of the CDR3: TGTGCCAGCAGCGTCCGTCCGGGTGCAGATACGCAGTATTTT. The chain links TRBV9 to TRBJ2-3; D is uncertain. The V end was cut by 2 bases, the J end by 4 bases, with 11 bases between. Germline V lookup: CDR1 SGDLS, CDR2 YYNGEE. The CDR3 spans 14 residues.

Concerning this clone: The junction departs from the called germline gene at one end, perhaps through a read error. CDR3 nucleotide sequence: TGTGCCAGCAGTGCTTCATTATTC. Encoded protein: CASSASLF. The chain uses TRBV12-3 or TRBV12-4 and TRBJ1-2; D is undetermined. There are 8 residues in the CDR3.

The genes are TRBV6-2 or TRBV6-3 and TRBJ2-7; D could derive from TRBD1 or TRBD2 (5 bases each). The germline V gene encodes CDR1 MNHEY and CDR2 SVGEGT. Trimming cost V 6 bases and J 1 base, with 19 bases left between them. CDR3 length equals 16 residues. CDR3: CASSPRAPGLSYEQYF. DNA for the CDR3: TGTGCCAGCAGCCCTCGTGCACCGGGGCTTTCCTACGAGCAGTACTTC.

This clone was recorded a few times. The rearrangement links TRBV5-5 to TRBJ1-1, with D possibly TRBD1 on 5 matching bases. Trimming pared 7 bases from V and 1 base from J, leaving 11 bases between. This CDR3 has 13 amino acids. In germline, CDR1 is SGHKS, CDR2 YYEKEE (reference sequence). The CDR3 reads CASAAQGNTEAFF. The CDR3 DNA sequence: TGTGCCAGCGCTGCGCAGGGGAACACTGAAGCTTTCTTT. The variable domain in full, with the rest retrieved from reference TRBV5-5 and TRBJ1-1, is DAGVTQSPTHLIKTRGQQVTLRCSPISGHKSVSWYQQVLGQGPQFIFQYYEKEERGRGNFPDRFSARQFPNYSSELNVNALLLGDSALYLCASAAQGNTEAFFGQGTRLTVV.

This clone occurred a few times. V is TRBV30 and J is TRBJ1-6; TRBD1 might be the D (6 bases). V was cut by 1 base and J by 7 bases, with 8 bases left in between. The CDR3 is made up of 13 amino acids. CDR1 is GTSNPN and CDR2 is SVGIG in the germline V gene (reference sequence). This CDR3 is CAWSGQANSPLHF. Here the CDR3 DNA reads TGTGCCTGGAGTGGACAGGCGAATTCACCCCTCCACTTT.

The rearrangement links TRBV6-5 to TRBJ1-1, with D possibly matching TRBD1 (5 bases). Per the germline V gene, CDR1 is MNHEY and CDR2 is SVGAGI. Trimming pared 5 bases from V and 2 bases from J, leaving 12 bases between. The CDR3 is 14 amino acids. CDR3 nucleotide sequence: TGTGCCAGCAGTCGGGACGATATAAACACTGAAGCTTTCTTT. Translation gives CASSRDDINTEAFF.

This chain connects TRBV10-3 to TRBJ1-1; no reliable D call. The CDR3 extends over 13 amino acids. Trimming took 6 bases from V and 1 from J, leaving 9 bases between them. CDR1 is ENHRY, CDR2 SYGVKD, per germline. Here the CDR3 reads CAISLTQNTEAFF. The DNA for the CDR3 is TGTGCCATCAGCTTAACACAGAACACTGAAGCTTTCTTT.

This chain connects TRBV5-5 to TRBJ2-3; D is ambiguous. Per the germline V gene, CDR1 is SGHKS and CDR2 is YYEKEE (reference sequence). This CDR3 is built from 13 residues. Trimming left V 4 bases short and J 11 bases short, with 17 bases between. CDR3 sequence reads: CASSAPTGNGQYF. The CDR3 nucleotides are TGTGCCAGCAGCGCTCCGACGGGTAACGGGCAGTATTTT.

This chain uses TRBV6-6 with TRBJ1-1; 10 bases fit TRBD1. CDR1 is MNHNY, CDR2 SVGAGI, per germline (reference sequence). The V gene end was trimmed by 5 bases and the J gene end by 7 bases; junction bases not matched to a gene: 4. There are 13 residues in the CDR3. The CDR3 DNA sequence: TGTGCCAGCAGTCAGCGGGACAGGGGTGAAGCTTTCTTT. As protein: CASSQRDRGEAFF.

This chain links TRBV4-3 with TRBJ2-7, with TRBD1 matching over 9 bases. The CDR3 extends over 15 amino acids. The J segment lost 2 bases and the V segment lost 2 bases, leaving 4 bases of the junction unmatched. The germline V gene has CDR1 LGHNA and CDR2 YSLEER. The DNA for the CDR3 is TGCGCCAGCAGCCAAAGACAGGGGGGAACCTACGAGCAGTACTTC. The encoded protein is CASSQRQGGTYEQYF.

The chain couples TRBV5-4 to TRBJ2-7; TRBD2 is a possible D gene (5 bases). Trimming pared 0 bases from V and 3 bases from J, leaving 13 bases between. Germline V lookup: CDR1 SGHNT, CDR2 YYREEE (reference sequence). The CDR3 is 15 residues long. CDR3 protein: CASSLVGSRGYEQYF. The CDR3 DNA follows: TGTGCCAGCAGCTTGGTGGGCAGCCGGGGCTACGAGCAGTACTTC.

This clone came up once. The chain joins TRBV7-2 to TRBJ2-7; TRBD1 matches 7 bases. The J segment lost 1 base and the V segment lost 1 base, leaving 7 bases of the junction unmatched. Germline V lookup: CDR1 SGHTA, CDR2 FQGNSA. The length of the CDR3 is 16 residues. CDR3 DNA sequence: TGTGCCAGCAGCTTAGGGTTTGAGGGGGCGTCCTACGAGCAGTACTTC. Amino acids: CASSLGFEGASYEQYF.

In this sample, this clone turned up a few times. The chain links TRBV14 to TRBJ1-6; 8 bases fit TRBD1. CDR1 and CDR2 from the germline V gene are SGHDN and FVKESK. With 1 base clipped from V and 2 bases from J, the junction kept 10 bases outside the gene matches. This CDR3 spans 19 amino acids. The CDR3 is CASSQVVRGRRPYNSPLHF. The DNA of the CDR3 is TGTGCCAGCAGCCAAGTAGTCAGGGGGCGCCGCCCCTATAATTCACCCCTCCACTTT.

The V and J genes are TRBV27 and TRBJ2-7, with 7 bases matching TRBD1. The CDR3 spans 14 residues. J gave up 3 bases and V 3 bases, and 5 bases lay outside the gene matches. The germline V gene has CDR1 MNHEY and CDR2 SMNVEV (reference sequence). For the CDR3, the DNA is TGTGCCAGCAGTTTGGAGACAGGGATCTACGAGCAGTACTTC. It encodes CASSLETGIYEQYF.

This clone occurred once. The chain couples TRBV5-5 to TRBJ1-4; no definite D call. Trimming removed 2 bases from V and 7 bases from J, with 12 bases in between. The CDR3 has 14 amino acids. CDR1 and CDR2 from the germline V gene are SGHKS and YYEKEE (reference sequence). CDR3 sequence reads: CASSFSGVGEKLFF. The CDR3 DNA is TGTGCCAGCAGCTTCTCCGGGGTCGGTGAAAAACTGTTTTTT. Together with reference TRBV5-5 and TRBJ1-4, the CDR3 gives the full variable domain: DAGVTQSPTHLIKTRGQQVTLRCSPISGHKSVSWYQQVLGQGPQFIFQYYEKEERGRGNFPDRFSARQFPNYSSELNVNALLLGDSALYLCASSFSGVGEKLFFGSGTQLSVL.

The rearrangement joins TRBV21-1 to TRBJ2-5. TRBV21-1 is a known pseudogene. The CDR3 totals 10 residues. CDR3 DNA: TGTGCCACCCGCCCGCTCACCCAGTACTTC. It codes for CATRPLTQYF.

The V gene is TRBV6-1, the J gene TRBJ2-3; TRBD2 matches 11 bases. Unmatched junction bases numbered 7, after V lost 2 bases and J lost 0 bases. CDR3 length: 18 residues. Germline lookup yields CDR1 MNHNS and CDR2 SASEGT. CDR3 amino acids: CASSELVTSGTSTDTQYF. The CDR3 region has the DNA TGTGCCAGCAGTGAATTAGTGACTAGCGGGACTAGCACAGATACGCAGTATTTT.

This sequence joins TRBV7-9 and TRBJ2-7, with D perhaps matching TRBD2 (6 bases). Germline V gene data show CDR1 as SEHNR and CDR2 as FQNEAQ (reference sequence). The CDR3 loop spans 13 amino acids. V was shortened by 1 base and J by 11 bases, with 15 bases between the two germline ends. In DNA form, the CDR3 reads TGTGCCAGCAGCTTAGAACGGACGGAGCGGGAGTACTTC. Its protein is CASSLERTEREYF.

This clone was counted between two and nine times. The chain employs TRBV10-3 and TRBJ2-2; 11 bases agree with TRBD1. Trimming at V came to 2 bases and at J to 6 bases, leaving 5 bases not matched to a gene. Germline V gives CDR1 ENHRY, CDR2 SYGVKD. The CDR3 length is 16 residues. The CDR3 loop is CAISEKGQGGAGELFF. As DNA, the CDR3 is TGTGCCATCAGTGAGAAGGGACAGGGGGGAGCCGGGGAGCTGTTTTTT.

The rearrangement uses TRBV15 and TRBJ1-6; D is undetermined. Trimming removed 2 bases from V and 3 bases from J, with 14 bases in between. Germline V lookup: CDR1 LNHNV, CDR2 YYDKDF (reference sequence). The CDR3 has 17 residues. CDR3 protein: CATSRRLTLFYNSPLHF. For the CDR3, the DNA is TGTGCCACCAGCAGAAGGCTGACCCTATTCTATAATTCACCCCTCCACTTT.

This CDR3 is CASSKDGQSYGYTF. For the CDR3, the DNA is TGTGCCAGCAGCAAAGACGGGCAGAGCTATGGCTACACCTTC. The chain couples TRBV13 to TRBJ1-2, with D hard to call. Germline V gene lookup returns CDR1 PRHDT and CDR2 FYEKMQ (reference sequence). The CDR3 contains 14 residues. The V gene lost 5 bases and the J gene lost 4 bases, with 14 bases spanning the gap.

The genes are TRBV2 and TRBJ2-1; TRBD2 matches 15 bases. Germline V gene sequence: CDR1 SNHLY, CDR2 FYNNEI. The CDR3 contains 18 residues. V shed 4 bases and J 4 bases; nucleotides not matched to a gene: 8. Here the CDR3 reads CASSAGLAGGPGYNEQFF. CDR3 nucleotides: TGTGCCAGCAGTGCCGGACTAGCGGGAGGGCCAGGGTACAATGAGCAGTTCTTC.

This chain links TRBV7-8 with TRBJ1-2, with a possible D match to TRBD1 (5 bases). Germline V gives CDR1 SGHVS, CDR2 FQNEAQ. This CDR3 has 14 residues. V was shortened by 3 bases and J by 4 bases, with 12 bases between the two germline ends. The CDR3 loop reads CASSLTGGGYGYTF. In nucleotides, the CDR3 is TGTGCCAGCAGCTTGACTGGGGGTGGCTATGGCTACACCTTC. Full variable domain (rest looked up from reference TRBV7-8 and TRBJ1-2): GAGVSQSPRYKVAKRGQDVALRCDPISGHVSLFWYQQALGQGPEFLTYFQNEAQLDKSGLPSDRFFAERPEGSVSTLKIQRTQQEDSAVYLCASSLTGGGYGYTFGSGTRLTVV.